The rows below give T cell receptor beta chains drawn from one sample of a study of CD8 T cells in ankylosing spondylitis. MiXCR, run by TCRdb on the 5' RACE reads, gives a single entry per CDR3 protein. The sample lists 200,000 to 250,000 distinct CDR3 sequences; roughly 25% were seen once. Input material: blood, either unsorted or a sorted T cell fraction (not recorded which). Receptor source: a male donor with ankylosing spondylitis or in good health (not recorded which). The CDR3 runs from the conserved cysteine through the conserved F or W. D genes are given only for firm matches. A clone size is listed for some rows: how often the clone was seen (once, few, many), or a class if it is expanded.

v_gene	d_gene	j_gene	abundance	CDR3nt	CDR3aa
TRBV5-6	TRBD1	TRBJ2-5	many	TGTGCCAGCAGCCCACAGGGGATCCAAGAGACCCAGTACTTC	CASSPQGIQETQYF
TRBV3-1	-	TRBJ1-5	-	TGTGCCAGCAGCCAGGGGACAATCCCCAATCAGCCCCAGCATTTT	CASSQGTIPNQPQHF
TRBV9	TRBD2	TRBJ2-5	many	TGTGCCAGCAGCGTAACGAGCGGGAGGGTCGCAGAGACCCAGTACTTC	CASSVTSGRVAETQYF
TRBV6-2/TRBV6-3	-	TRBJ1-1	many	TGTGCCAGCAGTTGGGACCCTGCCATAGAAGCTTTCTTT	CASSWDPAIEAFF
TRBV5-1	-	TRBJ1-2	few	TGCGCCAGCAGCCCGGACACTGCCGATGGCTACACCTTC	CASSPDTADGYTF
TRBV2	TRBD2	TRBJ2-5	-	TGTGCCAGCAGTGAAGCGGCCCTAGCGGGAGAGACCCAGTACTTC	CASSEAALAGETQYF
TRBV6-2/TRBV6-3	TRBD2	TRBJ2-1	-	TGTGCCAGCAGTTCCCGGGATAGCGGGATCAGAGAGCAGTTCTTC	CASSSRDSGIREQFF
TRBV20-1	TRBD2	TRBJ2-7	-	TGCAGTGCTAGAGCTCGGACTAGCGGGAGATTTGGCTACGAGCAGTACTTC	CSARARTSGRFGYEQYF
TRBV6-1	-	TRBJ1-5	-	TGTGCCAGCAGGGACGGTCCTGGGGTAGGGCCCCAGCATTTT	CASRDGPGVGPQHF
TRBV4-1	-	TRBJ1-4	many	TGCGCCAGCAGCCAAGAAGGGGGGGCGAGAGGCGAAAAACTGTTTTTT	CASSQEGGARGEKLFF
TRBV9	-	TRBJ2-1	many	TGTGCCAGCAGCGACCGTGGCAGCTCCTACAATGAGCAGTTCTTC	CASSDRGSSYNEQFF
TRBV20-1	-	TRBJ2-1	few	TGCAGTGCTAGAATCGCGTCTGGGGATGGCTACAATGAGCAGTTCTTC	CSARIASGDGYNEQFF
TRBV7-9	TRBD2	TRBJ2-1	many	TGTGCCAGCAGCTACAGGACTAGCGGAAACTACAATGAGCAGTTCTTC	CASSYRTSGNYNEQFF
TRBV6-1	TRBD1	TRBJ1-4	many	TGTGCCAGCAGTGAAAGGGGGCTCGGGGAAAAACTGTTTTTT	CASSERGLGEKLFF
TRBV5-1	TRBD1	TRBJ2-7	many	TGCGCCAGCAACCATTGGCCGGACAGGGGGTTCTACGAGCAGTACTTC	CASNHWPDRGFYEQYF
TRBV6-4	TRBD1	TRBJ2-3	-	TGTGCCAGCGGCCGGGACAGAGGCACAGATACGCAGTATTTT	CASGRDRGTDTQYF
TRBV29-1	-	TRBJ2-5	-	TGCAGCGTTGAATCCTTCCCGGAGACCCAGTACTTC	CSVESFPETQYF
TRBV20-1	-	TRBJ2-5	few	TGCAGTGCTAGAGAGTGGGGTAGGGCGGAGACCCAGTACTTC	CSAREWGRAETQYF
TRBV20-1	-	TRBJ2-2	-	TGCAGTGCTAGAGAGGCGGGACTGAACACCGGGGAGCTGTTTTTT	CSAREAGLNTGELFF
TRBV25-1	-	TRBJ2-1	many	TGTGCCAGCAGTGAATGGGGAGGGGGCTCCTACAATGAGCAGTTCTTC	CASSEWGGGSYNEQFF
TRBV12-3/TRBV12-4	TRBD2	TRBJ2-5	-	TGTGCCAGCAGTTACTCGGGAGGTCAAGAGACCCAGTACTTC	CASSYSGGQETQYF
TRBV4-2	TRBD2	TRBJ2-3	many	TGTGCCAGCAGCCAAGAGGGCGGGAGAGCAGATACGCAGTATTTT	CASSQEGGRADTQYF
TRBV24-1	-	TRBJ2-3	-	TGTGCCCCCAGTGGCCGCCCCGGGACCCGGTATTTT	CAPSGRPGTRYF
TRBV19	-	TRBJ1-1	-	TGTGCCAGTAGTCCCCAAGGCAGCCCCGTTGAAGCTTTCTTT	CASSPQGSPVEAFF
TRBV7-9	TRBD1	TRBJ2-7	many	TGTGCCAGCAGCCCGAGACAGGGCAGATCCTACGAGCAGTACTTC	CASSPRQGRSYEQYF
TRBV12-3/TRBV12-4	-	TRBJ1-1	-	TGTGCCAGCAGACGCCGGGAGAACACTGAAGCTTTCTTT	CASRRRENTEAFF
TRBV20-1	-	TRBJ2-5	-	TGCAGTTGCGTGGGCAGGACGGGAGAGACCCAGTACTTC	CSCVGRTGETQYF
TRBV12-3/TRBV12-4	-	TRBJ2-1	-	TGTGCCAGCAGTTTACGACAGGCCGGTGAAATTTTTGAGCAGTTCTTC	CASSLRQAGEIFEQFF
TRBV20-1	-	TRBJ2-7	-	TGCAGTGCTATGGCGGGGGCGAGCTCCTACGAGCAGTACTTC	CSAMAGASSYEQYF
TRBV5-1	-	TRBJ2-5	-	TGCGCCAGCAGCTCCCAGGGACACCTACAAGAGACCCAGTACTTC	CASSSQGHLQETQYF
TRBV6-1	TRBD1	TRBJ1-4	many	TGTGCCAGCAGCAACAGGGGGCGAAATGAAAAACTGTTTTTT	CASSNRGRNEKLFF
TRBV6-1	-	TRBJ2-7	-	TGTGCCAGCATAAATGGAGGGGCCACCTACGAGCAGTACTTC	CASINGGATYEQYF
TRBV6-1	-	TRBJ1-2	many	TGTGCCAGCAGGGCAGGGGCCGAGGGTGGCTACACCTTC	CASRAGAEGGYTF
TRBV29-1	TRBD2	TRBJ2-7	-	TGCAGCGGATTACTAGCGGGAGCCTACGAGCAGTACTTC	CSGLLAGAYEQYF
TRBV25-1	-	TRBJ2-7	-	TGTGCCAGCAGAATGGCGGGACGCGGGGAGCAGTACTTC	CASRMAGRGEQYF
TRBV7-3	-	TRBJ2-1	many	TGTGCCAGCAGCATTGGTCTCGGCAATGAGCAGTTCTTC	CASSIGLGNEQFF
TRBV14	-	TRBJ2-5	-	TGTGCCAGCAGCCCCCAGGGAACGTACCAAGAGACCCAGTACTTC	CASSPQGTYQETQYF
TRBV4-1	-	TRBJ2-1	many	TGCGCCAGCAGCCGAAAATACAGGGACTCGGCCAATGAGCAGTTCTTC	CASSRKYRDSANEQFF
TRBV6-5	TRBD1	TRBJ1-5	few	TGTGCCAGCAGTTACGCCGGTACAGGGGATCAGCCCCAGCATTTT	CASSYAGTGDQPQHF
TRBV5-1	TRBD2	TRBJ2-1	-	TGCGCCAGCAACCCCGGGACTAGCGAAGCGCTAGAGCAGTTCTTC	CASNPGTSEALEQFF
TRBV3-1	-	TRBJ2-1	many	TGTGCCAGCAGCCCCCTGGGGGCGGTCAATGAGCAGTTCTTC	CASSPLGAVNEQFF
TRBV6-1	TRBD1	TRBJ1-2	-	TGTGCCAGCAGAAGAGGGGGACAGGGACGTGCGGACTATGGCTACACCTTC	CASRRGGQGRADYGYTF
TRBV5-1	TRBD2	TRBJ2-2	many	TGCGCCAGCAAGGTTGACGGGAGGCCCGGGGAGCTGTTTTTT	CASKVDGRPGELFF
TRBV20-1	-	TRBJ1-2	many	TGCAGTGCTGCCCTCTCGGATTATGGCTACACCTTC	CSAALSDYGYTF
TRBV5-1	TRBD1	TRBJ1-1	many	TGCGCCAGCAGCTTGGACTCGACAGGGCTTGAAGCTTTCTTT	CASSLDSTGLEAFF
TRBV5-1	TRBD2	TRBJ2-1	-	TGCGCCAGCAGCCCTAGCGGGAGGGGCGATAAGCAGTTCTTC	CASSPSGRGDKQFF